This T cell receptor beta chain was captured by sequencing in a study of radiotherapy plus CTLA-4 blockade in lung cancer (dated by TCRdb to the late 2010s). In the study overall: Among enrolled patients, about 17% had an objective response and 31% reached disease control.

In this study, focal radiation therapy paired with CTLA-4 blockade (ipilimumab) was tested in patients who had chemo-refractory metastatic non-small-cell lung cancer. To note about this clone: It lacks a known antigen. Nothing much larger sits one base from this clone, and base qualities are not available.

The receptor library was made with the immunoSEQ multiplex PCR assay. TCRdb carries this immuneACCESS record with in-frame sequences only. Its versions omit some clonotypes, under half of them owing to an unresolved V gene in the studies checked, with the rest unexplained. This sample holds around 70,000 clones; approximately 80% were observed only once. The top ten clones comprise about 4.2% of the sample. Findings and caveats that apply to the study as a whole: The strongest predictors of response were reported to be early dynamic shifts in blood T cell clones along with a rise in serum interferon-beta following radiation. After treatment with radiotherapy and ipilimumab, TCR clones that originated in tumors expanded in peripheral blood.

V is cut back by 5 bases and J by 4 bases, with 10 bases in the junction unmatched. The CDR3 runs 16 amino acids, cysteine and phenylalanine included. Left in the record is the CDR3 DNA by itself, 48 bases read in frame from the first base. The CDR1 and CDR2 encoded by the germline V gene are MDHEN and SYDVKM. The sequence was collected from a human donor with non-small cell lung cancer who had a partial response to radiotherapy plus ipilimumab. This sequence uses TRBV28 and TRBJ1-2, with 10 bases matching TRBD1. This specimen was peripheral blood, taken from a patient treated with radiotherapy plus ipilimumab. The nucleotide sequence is TGTGCCAGCAGTCAGCTTGGACAGGGGGAAGGCTATGGCTACACCTTC. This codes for CASSQLGQGEGYGYTF.